This T cell receptor (beta chain) is from a study of blood T cell repertoires in COVID-19 (dated by TCRdb to 2020 to 2021). Background on the whole study: Samples from collaborators originated in the United States, Italy and Spain and spanned both the acute and convalescent phases of COVID-19. Subjects who had been exposed to COVID-19, were actively infected with it, or had recovered from it provided the deeply sampled blood TCRbeta repertoires that made up the dataset. The samples were drawn from the first 160 participants of the ongoing ImmuneRACE study and from 1,254 subjects provided by 6 global collaborators. Where available, HLA class I and class II types were obtained from metadata supplied by the sample provider rather than from assay-based typing. The prospective study material was composed of cDNA or gDNA derived from T cells, B-cell-depleted T cells, or PBMCs. Sample metadata almost always included a de-identified subject ID, COVID-19 status, age in years and sex. The repertoires were released in a freely available public database meant as a resource for research on the immune response to SARS-CoV-2.

Paper-wide results and their limitations: How much clinical and demographic metadata was included differed by source and by participant, and the metadata was provided uncurated.

Reading the germline V gene gives CDR1 KGHDR and CDR2 SFDVKD. The CDR3 runs 15 amino acids, cysteine and phenylalanine included. Just the 45-base CDR3 DNA is kept, in frame starting at base 1. V ends up 1 base short and J 7 bases short, with an unmatched junction base count of 7. Each collaborating institution followed its own protocols to collect whole blood in K2EDTA tubes. For TCRbeta analysis, collaborators shipped samples in one of three forms: frozen whole blood, isolated PBMCs, or DNA extracted from either of those sample types. TCRbeta CDR3 regions were amplified from genomic DNA by means of the immunoSEQ Assay, a bias-controlled multiplex PCR. As for how the authors treated the data: Nucleated cell counts per sample were estimated from amplification of reference gene primers within the assay. Sequence reads were collapsed and filtered to measure the absolute abundance of every unique TCRbeta CDR3 rearrangement. Productive Simpson clonality was computed per sample as the square root of Simpson's diversity index over productive rearrangements. In TCRdb, the immuneACCESS table is reduced to in-frame sequences with V and J assigned. These tables do not hold every clone; where another copy was compared, an unresolved V gene accounts for under half, and the others remain unexplained. V and J calls and clone size come straight from that table; D and trimming were deduced from the DNA. This sample is represented by about 50,000 clones; 85% of them were singletons. Clones ranked in the top ten supply roughly 10% of the sample.

Concerning this clone itself: Its antigen remains undetermined. No base quality information exists; no much larger clone differs at one position.

Sequenced material: peripheral blood. The TCR sequence derives from a human donor in a cohort sampled during active COVID-19. The chain is encoded by TRBV24-1 joined to TRBJ2-3, with 7 central nucleotides matching TRBD1. For the CDR3, the sequence is CATSDLQRGLYTQYF. The sequenced DNA is TGTGCCACCAGTGATTTACAGAGGGGGCTATATACGCAGTATTTT.